The entry below gives a single T cell receptor (beta chain) sequence along with its context. Measured with immunoSEQ multiplex PCR; TCRdb has only the in-frame clones, and not every one. Counted here are about 19,000 clones, over 70% occurring once; the ten biggest clones make up roughly 1.8%. The sample is drawn from a study of early stage breast cancer tumors. The CDR3 extends over 16 amino acids. The germline gives CDR1 SGHTA, CDR2 FQGTGA. Germline trimming cut 2 bases from V and 1 base from J; bases unmatched to any gene: 6. The sequence derives from a person aged 70 to 85 with breast cancer. The V gene is TRBV7-3, the J gene TRBJ2-5; the match to TRBD2 covers 8 bases. The sample taken for sequencing was blood. The CDR3 loop reads CASSLGVAGRQETQYF. CDR3 sequence (DNA): TGTGCCAGCAGCTTAGGGGTAGCGGGGCGCCAAGAGACCCAGTACTTC.